This T cell receptor beta chain comes out of a study of blood T cell repertoires in COVID-19. About the research overall: Researchers got acute and convalescent COVID-19 samples from the United States, Italy and Spain.

This CDR3 spans 10 amino acids. V was cut by 10 bases and J by 7 bases, with 10 bases left in between. The germline V gene has CDR1 LNHDA and CDR2 SQIVND (reference sequence). The data were produced by immunoSEQ multiplex PCR, yet TCRdb's version contains in-frame clones alone and is incomplete. This sample has some 15,000 clones, with under 80% found just once. The sequence was obtained from a man in his sixties or seventies with active or convalescent COVID-19. The V call is TRBV19, the J call TRBJ1-2; D is ambiguous. Sequencing input: peripheral blood. The CDR3 loop reads CATGLSGYTF. For the CDR3, the DNA is TGTGCCACGGGGTTGAGTGGCTACACCTTC.